These T cell receptor beta chains were read from a single sample in a study of beta chain features in type 1 diabetes. Some clones are missing from TCRdb's copy, which holds only in-frame ones; the method was immunoSEQ multiplex PCR. This table has roughly 300,000 clones, roughly 8% appearing once. The sequenced sample consisted of central memory CD4+ T cells from blood. The source is a woman between 18 and 30 years old in good health. Each CDR3 is given with its conserved first and last residue. A D gene is named only where the DNA matches it firmly. Not every row has a clone size; where given, it reads once, few, many or a size class.

>TRBV5-6|-|TRBJ2-5|few
TGTGCCAGCAGCTTGGGTAGAGACTGGGCATCCAAAGAGACCCAGTACTTC
CASSLGRDWASKETQYF
>TRBV29-1|TRBD1|TRBJ1-2|few
TGCAGCGTTAGACAGGGGGCTGACTATGGCTACACCTTC
CSVRQGADYGYTF
>TRBV6-5|TRBD2|TRBJ2-7|few
TGTGCCAGCAGACCGGGACTATTAAGATACGAGCAGTACTTC
CASRPGLLRYEQYF
>TRBV5-4|TRBD1|TRBJ1-2|few
TGTGCCAGCAGCCCAACAGGGGGGTCAGACTATGGCTACACCTTC
CASSPTGGSDYGYTF
>TRBV10-3|-|TRBJ1-4|-
TGTGCCATCAGTGCCAAGGGGTTTGAGGAAAAACTGTTTTTT
CAISAKGFEEKLFF
>TRBV29-1|TRBD1|TRBJ1-1|-
TGCAGCGTTGAAGAATTTGGCGGGACAGGGGGTCCTGAAGCTTTCTTT
CSVEEFGGTGGPEAFF
>TRBV7-9|-|TRBJ2-1|-
TGTGCCAGCAGCTTGAGCGTGAATGAGCAGTTCTTC
CASSLSVNEQFF
>TRBV19|-|TRBJ2-3|few
TGTGCCAGTAATGGAAATGGAAGAGGGCCAACAGATACGCAGTATTTT
CASNGNGRGPTDTQYF
>TRBV5-6|-|TRBJ2-2|-
TGTGCCAGCAGCCCCTCGACTTTCACCGGGGAGCTGTTTTTT
CASSPSTFTGELFF
>TRBV2|TRBD2|TRBJ2-1|-
TGTGCCAGCAGAGAAGGGACTAGCGGCTACAATGAGCAGTTCTTC
CASREGTSGYNEQFF
>TRBV10-3|TRBD2|TRBJ2-3|few
TGTGCCATCATGCCCCGGAGGGGAAGCGGGGGCACAGATACGCAGTATTTT
CAIMPRRGSGGTDTQYF
>TRBV5-4|TRBD1|TRBJ1-2|-
TGTGCCAGCAGCTTGGAGCTCCAGGGGGAGGGTGGCTACACCTTC
CASSLELQGEGGYTF
>TRBV6-9|-|TRBJ2-7|-
TGTGCCAGCAGTGTTAGAATTCCGGGTGGCGAGCAGTACTTC
CASSVRIPGGEQYF
>TRBV14|-|TRBJ2-3|-
TGTGCCAGCAGCCCCGTGACCCGAGGGGATACGCAGTATTTT
CASSPVTRGDTQYF
>TRBV2|-|TRBJ2-6|-
TGTGCCACAGACAGGTCTACTGGGGCCAACGTCCTGACCTTC
CATDRSTGANVLTF
>TRBV5-1|TRBD1|TRBJ2-7|-
TGCGCCAGCAGCCCACAGGGGGACGAGCAGTACTTC
CASSPQGDEQYF
>TRBV5-1|-|TRBJ2-3|few
TGCGCCAGCAGCCCAGGACTGGGCACAGATACGCAGTATTTT
CASSPGLGTDTQYF
>TRBV10-3|-|TRBJ2-7|-
TGTGCCAGCAGTGAAGCGCTTAGGGTCGTGATCCCCTACGAGCAGTACTTC
CASSEALRVVIPYEQYF
>TRBV5-4|TRBD1|TRBJ1-2|-
TGTGCCAGCAGCGCCAGACAGGGTGATGTTGGCTATGGCTACACCTTC
CASSARQGDVGYGYTF
>TRBV5-4|-|TRBJ1-1|few
TGTGCCAGCAGCTTTTGGGGACGTATGAACACTGAAGCTTTCTTT
CASSFWGRMNTEAFF